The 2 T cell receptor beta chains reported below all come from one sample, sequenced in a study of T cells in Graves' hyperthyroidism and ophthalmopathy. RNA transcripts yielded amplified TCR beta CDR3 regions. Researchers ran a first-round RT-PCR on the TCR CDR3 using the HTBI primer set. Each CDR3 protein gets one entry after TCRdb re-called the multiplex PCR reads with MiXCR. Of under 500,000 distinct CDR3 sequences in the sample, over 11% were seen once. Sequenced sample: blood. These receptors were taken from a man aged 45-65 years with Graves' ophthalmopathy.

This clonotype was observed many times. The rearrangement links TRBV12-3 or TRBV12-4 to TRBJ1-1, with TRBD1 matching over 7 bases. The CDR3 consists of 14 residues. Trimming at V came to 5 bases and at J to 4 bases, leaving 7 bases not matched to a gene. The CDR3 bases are TGTGCCAGCAGTAGACAGGGTGGGAGCACTGAAGCTTTCTTT. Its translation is CASSRQGGSTEAFF.

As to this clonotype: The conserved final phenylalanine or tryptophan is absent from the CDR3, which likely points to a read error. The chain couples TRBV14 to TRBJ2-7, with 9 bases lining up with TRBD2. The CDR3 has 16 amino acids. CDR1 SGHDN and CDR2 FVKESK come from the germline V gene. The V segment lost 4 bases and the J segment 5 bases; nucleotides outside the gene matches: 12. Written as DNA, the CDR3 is TGTGCCAGCAGCCCCGGTTCGAGACTAGCGGTCCACGAGCAGTACTCC. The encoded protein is CASSPGSRLAVHEQYS.